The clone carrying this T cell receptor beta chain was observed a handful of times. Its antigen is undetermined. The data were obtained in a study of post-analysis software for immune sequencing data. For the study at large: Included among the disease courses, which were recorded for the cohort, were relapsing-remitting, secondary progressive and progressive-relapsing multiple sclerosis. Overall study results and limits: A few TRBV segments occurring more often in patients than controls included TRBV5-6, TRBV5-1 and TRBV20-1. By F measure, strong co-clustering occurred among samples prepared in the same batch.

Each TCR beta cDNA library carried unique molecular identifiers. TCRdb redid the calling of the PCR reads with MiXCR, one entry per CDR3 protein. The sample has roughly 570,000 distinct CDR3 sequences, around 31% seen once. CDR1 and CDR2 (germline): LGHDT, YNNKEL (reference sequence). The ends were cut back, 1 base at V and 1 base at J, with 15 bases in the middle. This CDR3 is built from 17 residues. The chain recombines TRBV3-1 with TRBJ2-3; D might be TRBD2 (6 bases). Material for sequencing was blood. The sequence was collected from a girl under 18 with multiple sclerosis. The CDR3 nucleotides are TGTGCCAGCAGCCAAGGATCGACTAGTTTAGGCACAGATACGCAGTATTTT. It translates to CASSQGSTSLGTDTQYF.